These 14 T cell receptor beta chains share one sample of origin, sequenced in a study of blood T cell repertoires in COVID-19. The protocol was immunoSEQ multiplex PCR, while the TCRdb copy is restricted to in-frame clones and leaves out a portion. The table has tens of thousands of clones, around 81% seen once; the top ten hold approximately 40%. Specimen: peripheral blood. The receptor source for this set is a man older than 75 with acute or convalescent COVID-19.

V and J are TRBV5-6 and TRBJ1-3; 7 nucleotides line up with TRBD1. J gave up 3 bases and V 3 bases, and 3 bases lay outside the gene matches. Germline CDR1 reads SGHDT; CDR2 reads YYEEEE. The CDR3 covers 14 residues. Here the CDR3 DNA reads TGTGCCAGCAGCTCACAGGGGCATGGAAACACCATATATTTT. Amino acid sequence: CASSSQGHGNTIYF.

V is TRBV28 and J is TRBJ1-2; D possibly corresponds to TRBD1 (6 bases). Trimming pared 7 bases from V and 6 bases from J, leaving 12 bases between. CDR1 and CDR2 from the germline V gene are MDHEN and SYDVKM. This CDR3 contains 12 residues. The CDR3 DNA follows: TGTGCCAGCACCACGGACAGACATGGCTACACCTTC. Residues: CASTTDRHGYTF.

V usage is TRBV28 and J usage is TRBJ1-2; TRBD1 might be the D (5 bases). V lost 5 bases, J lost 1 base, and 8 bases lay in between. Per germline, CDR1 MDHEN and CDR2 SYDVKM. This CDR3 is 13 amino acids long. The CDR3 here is CASSVDNNYGYTF. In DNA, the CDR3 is TGTGCCAGCAGTGTGGACAATAACTATGGCTACACCTTC.

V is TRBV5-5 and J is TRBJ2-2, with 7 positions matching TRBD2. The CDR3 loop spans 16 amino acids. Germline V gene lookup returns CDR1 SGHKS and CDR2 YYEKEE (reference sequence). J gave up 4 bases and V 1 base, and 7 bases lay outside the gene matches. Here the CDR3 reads CASSLWGRASTGELFF. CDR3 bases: TGTGCCAGCAGCTTGTGGGGGAGGGCGAGCACCGGGGAGCTGTTTTTT.

The CDR3 DNA follows: TGTGCCAGCAGCTTAGTACAGCAAGAGACCCAGTACTTC. It yields the protein CASSLVQQETQYF. The chain links TRBV7-2 to TRBJ2-5; D gene ambiguous. The CDR3 runs 13 residues. Germline CDR1 and CDR2: SGHTA and FQGNSA. Trimming pared 1 base from V and 2 bases from J, leaving 5 bases between.

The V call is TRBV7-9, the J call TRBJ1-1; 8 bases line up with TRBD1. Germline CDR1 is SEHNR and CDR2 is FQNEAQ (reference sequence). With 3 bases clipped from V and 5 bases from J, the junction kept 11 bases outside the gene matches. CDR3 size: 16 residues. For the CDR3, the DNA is TGTGCCAGCAGCTTCGACAGGGGACTTGGGAGGACTGAAGCTTTCTTT. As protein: CASSFDRGLGRTEAFF.

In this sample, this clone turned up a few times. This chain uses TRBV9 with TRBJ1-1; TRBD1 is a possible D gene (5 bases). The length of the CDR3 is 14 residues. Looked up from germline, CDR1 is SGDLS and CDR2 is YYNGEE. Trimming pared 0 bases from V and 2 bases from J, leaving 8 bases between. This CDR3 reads CASSVGQLNTEAFF. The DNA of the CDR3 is TGTGCCAGCAGCGTAGGACAGCTCAACACTGAAGCTTTCTTT. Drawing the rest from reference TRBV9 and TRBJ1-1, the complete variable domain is DSGVTQTPKHLITATGQRVTLRCSPRSGDLSVYWYQQSLDQGLQFLIQYYNGEERAKGNILERFSAQQFPDLHSELNLSSLELGDSALYFCASSVGQLNTEAFFGQGTRLTVV.

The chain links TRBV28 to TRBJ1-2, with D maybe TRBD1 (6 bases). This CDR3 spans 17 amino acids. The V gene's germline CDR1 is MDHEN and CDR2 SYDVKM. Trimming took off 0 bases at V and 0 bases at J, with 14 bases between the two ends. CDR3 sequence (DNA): TGTGCCAGCAGTTTATGGGGGGCGCGAGAGGCTAACTATGGCTACACCTTC. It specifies CASSLWGAREANYGYTF.

CDR3 region: CASRRQGPGTDTQYF. CDR3 bases: TGTGCCAGCAGAAGACAGGGGCCGGGCACAGATACGCAGTATTTT. This chain links TRBV2 with TRBJ2-3; 8 bases fit TRBD1. The CDR3 extends over 15 amino acids. The J segment lost 1 base and the V segment lost 6 bases, leaving 6 bases of the junction unmatched. CDR1 SNHLY and CDR2 FYNNEI come from the germline V gene.

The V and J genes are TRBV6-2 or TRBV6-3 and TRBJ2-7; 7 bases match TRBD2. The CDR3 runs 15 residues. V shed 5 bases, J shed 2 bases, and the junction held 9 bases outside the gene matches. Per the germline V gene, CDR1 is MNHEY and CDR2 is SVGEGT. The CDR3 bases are TGTGCCAGCAGTAATCTAGCGGAAGGGGCCTACGAGCAGTACTTC. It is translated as CASSNLAEGAYEQYF.

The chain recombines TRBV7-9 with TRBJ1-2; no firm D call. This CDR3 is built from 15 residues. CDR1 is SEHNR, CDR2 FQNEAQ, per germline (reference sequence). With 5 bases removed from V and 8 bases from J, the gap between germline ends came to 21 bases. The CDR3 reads CASSAHQRDAQGYTF. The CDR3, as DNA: TGTGCCAGCAGCGCGCACCAGAGGGATGCCCAAGGCTACACCTTC.

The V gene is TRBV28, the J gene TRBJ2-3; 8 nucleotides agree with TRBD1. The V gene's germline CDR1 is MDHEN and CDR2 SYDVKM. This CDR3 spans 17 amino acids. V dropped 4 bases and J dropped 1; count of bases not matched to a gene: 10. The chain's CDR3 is CASSSPPGTGRTDTQYF. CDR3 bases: TGTGCCAGCAGTTCGCCGCCGGGGACAGGTCGCACAGATACGCAGTATTTT.

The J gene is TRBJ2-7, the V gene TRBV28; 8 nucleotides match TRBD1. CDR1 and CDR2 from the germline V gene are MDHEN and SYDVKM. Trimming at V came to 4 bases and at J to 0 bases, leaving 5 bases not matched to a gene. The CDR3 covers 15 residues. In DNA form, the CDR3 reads TGTGCCAGCAGTTCCGAGACAGGGGACTCCTACGAGCAGTACTTC. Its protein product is CASSSETGDSYEQYF.

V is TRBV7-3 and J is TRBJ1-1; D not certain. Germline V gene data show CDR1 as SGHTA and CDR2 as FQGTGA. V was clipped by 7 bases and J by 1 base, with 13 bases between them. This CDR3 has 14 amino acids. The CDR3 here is CASTPGPGNTEAFF. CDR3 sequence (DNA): TGTGCCAGCACCCCGGGTCCGGGGAACACTGAAGCTTTCTTT. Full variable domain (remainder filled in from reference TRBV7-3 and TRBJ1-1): GAGVSQTPSNKVTEKGKYVELRCDPISGHTALYWYRQSLGQGPEFLIYFQGTGAADDSGLPNDRFFAVRPEGSVSTLKIQRTERGDSAVYLCASTPGPGNTEAFFGQGTRLTVV.